A selection of T cell receptor beta chains follows, all from one sample in a study of T cell responses to AZD1222 COVID-19 vaccine. The assay was immunoSEQ multiplex PCR, and TCRdb's table has in-frame clones only and misses some. In the table there are over 150,000 clones, 90% of which are singletons. Sequenced material: peripheral blood, taken on day 0 of AZD1222 vaccination. These receptors all come from an adult in good health. The conserved cysteine and the conserved F or W are not part of the CDR3 here. Fields, in order: V gene, J gene, CDR3 protein.

TRBV9	TRBJ1-2	ASSPRDSGYGYT
TRBV9	TRBJ2-3	ASSLDRGIHTQY
TRBV19	TRBJ1-2	ASSPGERLVSGYT
TRBV7-2	TRBJ1-5	ASSPGQRNQPQH
TRBV25-1	TRBJ1-2	ASSPPGQGFGYT
TRBV7-2	TRBJ1-2	ASSPTAGQGSGYT
TRBV5-4	TRBJ2-1	ASSLPGSTYNEQF
TRBV19	TRBJ1-2	ASSIEHRSYGYT
TRBV4-3	TRBJ1-5	ASSQDRSEPQH
TRBV6-4	TRBJ2-1	ASSPWTSGGRPSLYNEQF
TRBV5-8	TRBJ1-2	ASRIYPGGYGYT
TRBV6-5	TRBJ1-5	ASRRTGGGNQPQH
TRBV20-1	TRBJ1-1	SARGETEAF
TRBV2	TRBJ1-6	ASSGVQINSSPLH
TRBV7-9	TRBJ1-1	ASSQRPRVAAF
TRBV15	TRBJ1-4	ATSSVGRSNEKLF
TRBV7-8	TRBJ1-1	ASSLGWANTEAF
TRBV11-2	TRBJ2-2	ASSNAGGTGELF
TRBV3-1/TRBV3-2	TRBJ1-5	ASPRGGIQPQH
TRBV27	TRBJ1-5	ASCRDGPNQPQH
TRBV7-2	TRBJ1-6	ASSQGSNRAKGSPLH